This is a list of T cell receptor beta chains from one sample in a study of blood T cells in healthy people across ages. TCRdb ran MiXCR on the 5' RACE reads and lists one entry per CDR3 protein. The sample includes roughly 500,000 distinct CDR3 sequences, 27% of them seen just once. The material sequenced was blood. These receptors were collected from a woman aged 70-85 years in good health. CDR3s include the opening cysteine and the closing phenylalanine or tryptophan. D genes are given only for firm matches. A row's size may be missing; if present it is once, few, many or a size class.

v_gene: TRBV24-1; abundance: .; d_gene: TRBD1; j_gene: TRBJ2-1; CDR3aa: CATRGQGPYNEQFF; CDR3nt: TGTGCCACCAGAGGACAGGGCCCCTACAATGAGCAGTTCTTC
v_gene: TRBV4-3; abundance: few; d_gene: .; j_gene: TRBJ2-7; CDR3aa: CASSQQQGRYEQYF; CDR3nt: TGCGCCAGCAGCCAACAACAGGGCCGCTACGAGCAGTACTTC
v_gene: TRBV7-9; abundance: .; d_gene: .; j_gene: TRBJ2-3; CDR3aa: CASSGKGGLLTDTQYF; CDR3nt: TGTGCCAGCAGCGGGAAGGGTGGACTACTCACAGATACGCAGTATTTT
v_gene: TRBV10-3; abundance: .; d_gene: TRBD2; j_gene: TRBJ2-1; CDR3aa: CAISWSGGTYNEQFF; CDR3nt: TGTGCCATCAGCTGGAGCGGGGGAACATACAATGAGCAGTTCTTC
v_gene: TRBV7-2; abundance: .; d_gene: .; j_gene: TRBJ2-5; CDR3aa: CASSLAVMGSHF; CDR3nt: TGTGCCAGCAGCTTAGCGGTGATGGGATCCCACTTC
v_gene: TRBV5-1; abundance: .; d_gene: .; j_gene: TRBJ1-2; CDR3aa: CASSLGQLDGYTF; CDR3nt: TGCGCCAGCAGCTTGGGTCAGTTAGATGGCTACACCTTC
v_gene: TRBV11-2; abundance: many; d_gene: TRBD2; j_gene: TRBJ2-6; CDR3aa: CASSLSGASSGANVLTF; CDR3nt: TGTGCCAGCAGCTTAAGCGGGGCGAGCTCTGGGGCCAACGTCCTGACTTTC
v_gene: TRBV18; abundance: few; d_gene: .; j_gene: TRBJ2-7; CDR3aa: CASSSQGVYEQYF; CDR3nt: TGTGCCAGCTCATCACAGGGAGTCTACGAGCAGTACTTC
v_gene: TRBV27; abundance: few; d_gene: TRBD1; j_gene: TRBJ2-1; CDR3aa: CASSRRDRGFNEQFF; CDR3nt: TGTGCCAGCAGCCGCCGGGACAGGGGGTTCAATGAGCAGTTCTTC
v_gene: TRBV4-2; abundance: .; d_gene: .; j_gene: TRBJ1-2; CDR3aa: CASSPAGEVGYGYTF; CDR3nt: TGTGCCAGCAGCCCCGCGGGGGAGGTCGGCTACGGCTACACCTTC
v_gene: TRBV5-1; abundance: few; d_gene: TRBD2; j_gene: TRBJ2-3; CDR3aa: CASSLERLAGADSTDTQYF; CDR3nt: TGCGCCAGCAGCCTCGAACGACTAGCGGGGGCCGATAGCACAGATACGCAGTATTTT
v_gene: TRBV21-1; abundance: few; d_gene: .; j_gene: TRBJ2-5; CDR3aa: CASSAGTRGRPQETQYF; CDR3nt: TGTGCCAGCAGCGCAGGGACTAGGGGGCGTCCCCAAGAGACCCAGTACTTC
v_gene: TRBV5-1; abundance: few; d_gene: .; j_gene: TRBJ2-5; CDR3aa: CASNLGLWEETQYF; CDR3nt: TGCGCCAGCAACCTCGGACTATGGGAAGAGACCCAGTACTTC
v_gene: TRBV4-1; abundance: few; d_gene: .; j_gene: TRBJ2-7; CDR3aa: CASSHFPDQANEQYF; CDR3nt: TGCGCCAGCAGCCATTTCCCCGACCAAGCGAACGAGCAGTACTTC
v_gene: TRBV3-1; abundance: few; d_gene: TRBD2; j_gene: TRBJ2-5; CDR3aa: CASSQGTSGGRAAETQYF; CDR3nt: TGTGCCAGCAGCCAAGGCACTAGCGGGGGGCGAGCCGCCGAGACCCAGTACTTC
v_gene: TRBV7-7; abundance: few; d_gene: .; j_gene: TRBJ2-1; CDR3aa: CASSSNQGSYNEQFF; CDR3nt: TGTGCCAGCAGTTCTAACCAGGGCTCCTACAATGAGCAGTTCTTC
v_gene: TRBV7-2; abundance: few; d_gene: TRBD1; j_gene: TRBJ1-4; CDR3aa: CASSQAVQGATNEKLFF; CDR3nt: TGTGCCAGCAGCCAAGCGGTCCAGGGGGCAACTAATGAAAAACTGTTTTTT
v_gene: TRBV7-2; abundance: few; d_gene: .; j_gene: TRBJ2-1; CDR3aa: CASSLMTGRYNEQFF; CDR3nt: TGTGCCAGCAGCTTAATGACGGGGCGTTACAATGAGCAGTTCTTC
v_gene: TRBV7-3; abundance: .; d_gene: .; j_gene: TRBJ2-3; CDR3aa: CASSLKRGGGTDTQYF; CDR3nt: TGTGCCAGCAGCTTAAAGAGGGGGGGCGGCACAGATACGCAGTATTTT
v_gene: TRBV5-6; abundance: once; d_gene: .; j_gene: TRBJ2-7; CDR3aa: CASSRPPSYEQYF; CDR3nt: TGTGCCAGCTCACGCCCCCCTAGCTACGAGCAGTACTTC
v_gene: TRBV7-2; abundance: .; d_gene: .; j_gene: TRBJ2-7; CDR3aa: CASSRTGSRNYEQYF; CDR3nt: TGTGCCAGCAGCCGCACGGGGTCTCGTAACTACGAGCAGTACTTC
v_gene: TRBV20-1; abundance: few; d_gene: TRBD1; j_gene: TRBJ2-5; CDR3aa: CSAVDRGQETQYF; CDR3nt: TGCAGTGCTGTAGACAGGGGCCAAGAGACCCAGTACTTC
v_gene: TRBV20-1; abundance: .; d_gene: .; j_gene: TRBJ2-5; CDR3aa: CSAGSQETQYF; CDR3nt: TGCAGTGCTGGTTCCCAGGAGACCCAGTACTTC
v_gene: TRBV18; abundance: .; d_gene: TRBD1; j_gene: TRBJ1-6; CDR3aa: CASSPDAGGGNSPLHF; CDR3nt: TGTGCCAGCTCACCAGATGCAGGGGGCGGTAATTCACCCCTCCACTTT
v_gene: TRBV6-2/TRBV6-3; abundance: few; d_gene: .; j_gene: TRBJ1-2; CDR3aa: CASSSIGGRGYYGYTF; CDR3nt: TGTGCCAGCAGTTCGATAGGGGGAAGAGGCTACTATGGCTACACCTTC
v_gene: TRBV7-3; abundance: .; d_gene: TRBD2; j_gene: TRBJ2-3; CDR3aa: CASSLHPTASGGRDTQYF; CDR3nt: TGTGCCAGCAGCTTACACCCAACTGCTAGCGGGGGGCGAGATACGCAGTATTTT
v_gene: TRBV19; abundance: once; d_gene: TRBD1; j_gene: TRBJ1-2; CDR3aa: CALRDRGLDGYTF; CDR3nt: TGTGCCTTACGGGACAGGGGGCTAGATGGCTACACCTTC
v_gene: TRBV15; abundance: .; d_gene: .; j_gene: TRBJ1-2; CDR3aa: CATSRDRQNNYGYTF; CDR3nt: TGTGCCACCAGCAGAGATCGGCAGAACAACTATGGCTACACCTTC